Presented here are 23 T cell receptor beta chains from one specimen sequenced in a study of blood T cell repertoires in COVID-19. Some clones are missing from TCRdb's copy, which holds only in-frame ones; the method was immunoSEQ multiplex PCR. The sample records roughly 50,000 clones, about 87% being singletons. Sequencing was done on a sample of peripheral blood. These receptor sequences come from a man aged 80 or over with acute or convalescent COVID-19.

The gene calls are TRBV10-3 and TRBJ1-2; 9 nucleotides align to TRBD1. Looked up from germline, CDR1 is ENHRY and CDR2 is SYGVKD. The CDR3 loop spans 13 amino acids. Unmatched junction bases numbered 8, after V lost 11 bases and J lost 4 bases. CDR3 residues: CALQRDRAYGYTF. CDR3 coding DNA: TGTGCCCTGCAGCGGGACAGGGCCTATGGCTACACCTTC.

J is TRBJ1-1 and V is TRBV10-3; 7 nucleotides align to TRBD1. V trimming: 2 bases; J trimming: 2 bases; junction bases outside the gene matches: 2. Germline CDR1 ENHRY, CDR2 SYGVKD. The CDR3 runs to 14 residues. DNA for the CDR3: TGTGCCATCAGTGAGACAGGGGCTAACACTGAAGCTTTCTTT. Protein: CAISETGANTEAFF.

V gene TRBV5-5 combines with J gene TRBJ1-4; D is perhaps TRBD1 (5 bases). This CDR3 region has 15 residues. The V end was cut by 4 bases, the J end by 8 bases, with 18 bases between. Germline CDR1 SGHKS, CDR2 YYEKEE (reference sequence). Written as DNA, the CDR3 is TGTGCCAGCAGCCCTACTGGGGGGTCTCGAGAAAAACTGTTTTTT. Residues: CASSPTGGSREKLFF.

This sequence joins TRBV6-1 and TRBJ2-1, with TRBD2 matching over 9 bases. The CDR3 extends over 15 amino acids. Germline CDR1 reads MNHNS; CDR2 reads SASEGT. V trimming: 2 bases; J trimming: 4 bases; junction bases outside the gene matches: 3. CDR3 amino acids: CASSELAGAYNEQFF. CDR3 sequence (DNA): TGTGCCAGCAGTGAATTAGCGGGGGCTTACAATGAGCAGTTCTTC.

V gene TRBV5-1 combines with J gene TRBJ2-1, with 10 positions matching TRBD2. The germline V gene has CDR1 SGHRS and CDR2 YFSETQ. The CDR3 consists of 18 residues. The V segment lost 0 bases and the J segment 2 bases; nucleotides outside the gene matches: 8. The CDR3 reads CASSLAGAGGQPYNEQFF. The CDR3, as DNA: TGCGCCAGCAGCTTGGCGGGAGCGGGGGGGCAACCCTACAATGAGCAGTTCTTC.

This CDR3 is CASSWNRATTGELFF. In DNA, the CDR3 is TGTGCCAGCAGCTGGAACAGGGCCACGACCGGGGAGCTGTTTTTT. The chain employs TRBV11-2 and TRBJ2-2; perhaps TRBD1 as D (6 bases). The V and J ends lost 4 bases and 5 bases respectively, with 14 bases between them. CDR1 SGHAT and CDR2 FQNNGV come from the germline V gene. This CDR3 comprises 15 residues. The full variable domain, in which reference TRBV11-2 and TRBJ2-2 provide the parts outside the CDR3, is EAGVAQSPRYKIIEKRQSVAFWCNPISGHATLYWYQQILGQGPKLLIQFQNNGVVDDSQLPKDRFSAERLKGVDSTLKIQPAKLEDSAVYLCASSWNRATTGELFFGEGSRLTVL.

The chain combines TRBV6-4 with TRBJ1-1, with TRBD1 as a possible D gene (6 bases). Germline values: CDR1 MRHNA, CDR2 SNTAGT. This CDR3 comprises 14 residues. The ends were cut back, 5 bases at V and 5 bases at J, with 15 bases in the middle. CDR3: CASSPRGLRTEAFF. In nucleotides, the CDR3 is TGTGCCAGCAGTCCCAGGGGTCTGAGGACTGAAGCTTTCTTT.

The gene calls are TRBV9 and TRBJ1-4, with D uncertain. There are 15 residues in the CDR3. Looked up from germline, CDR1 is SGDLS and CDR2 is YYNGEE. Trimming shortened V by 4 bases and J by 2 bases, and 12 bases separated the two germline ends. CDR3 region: CASSPRGETNEKLFF. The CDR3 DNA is TGTGCCAGCAGCCCCAGAGGAGAGACTAATGAAAAACTGTTTTTT.

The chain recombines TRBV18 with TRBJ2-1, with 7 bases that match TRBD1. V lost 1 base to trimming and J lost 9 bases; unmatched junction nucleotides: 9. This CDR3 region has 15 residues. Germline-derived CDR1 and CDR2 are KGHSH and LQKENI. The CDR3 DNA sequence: TGTGCCAGCTCACCACAAAGGGGGCGGATGGCTGAGCAGTTCTTC. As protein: CASSPQRGRMAEQFF. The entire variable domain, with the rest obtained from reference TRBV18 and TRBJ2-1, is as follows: NAGVMQNPRHLVRRRGQEARLRCSPMKGHSHVYWYRQLPEEGLKFMVYLQKENIIDESGMPKERFSAEFPKEGPSILRIQQVVRGDSAAYFCASSPQRGRMAEQFFGPGTRLTVL.

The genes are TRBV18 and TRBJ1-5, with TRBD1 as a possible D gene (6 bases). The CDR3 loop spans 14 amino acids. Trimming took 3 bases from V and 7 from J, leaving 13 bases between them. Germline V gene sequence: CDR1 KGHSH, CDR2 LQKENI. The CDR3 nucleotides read TGTGCCAGCTCACCTGGACAGCCCAGGCAGCCCCAGCATTTT. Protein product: CASSPGQPRQPQHF.

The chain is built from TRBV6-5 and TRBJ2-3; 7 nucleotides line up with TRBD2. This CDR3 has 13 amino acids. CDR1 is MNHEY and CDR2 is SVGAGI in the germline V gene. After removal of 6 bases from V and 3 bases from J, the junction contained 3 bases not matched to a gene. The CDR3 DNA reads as TGTGCCAGCAGCCAGCGGGGAACAGATACGCAGTATTTT. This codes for CASSQRGTDTQYF.

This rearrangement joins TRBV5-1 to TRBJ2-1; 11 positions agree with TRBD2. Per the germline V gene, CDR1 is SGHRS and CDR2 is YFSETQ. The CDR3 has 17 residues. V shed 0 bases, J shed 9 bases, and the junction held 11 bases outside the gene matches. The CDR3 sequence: CASSLAVGLAAGGEQFF. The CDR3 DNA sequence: TGCGCCAGCAGCTTGGCCGTGGGACTAGCGGCGGGCGGTGAGCAGTTCTTC.

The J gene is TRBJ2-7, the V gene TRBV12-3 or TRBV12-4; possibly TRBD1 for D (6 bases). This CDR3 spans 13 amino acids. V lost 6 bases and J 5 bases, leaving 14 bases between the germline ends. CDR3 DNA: TGTGCCAGCAGACGCCAGGGGCACCACGAGCAGTACTTC. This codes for CASRRQGHHEQYF.

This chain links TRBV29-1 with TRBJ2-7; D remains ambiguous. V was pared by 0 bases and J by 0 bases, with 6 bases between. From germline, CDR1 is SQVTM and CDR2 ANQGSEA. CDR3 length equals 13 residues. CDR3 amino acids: CSVEDLSSYEQYF. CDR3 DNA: TGCAGCGTTGAAGATTTGAGCTCCTACGAGCAGTACTTC.

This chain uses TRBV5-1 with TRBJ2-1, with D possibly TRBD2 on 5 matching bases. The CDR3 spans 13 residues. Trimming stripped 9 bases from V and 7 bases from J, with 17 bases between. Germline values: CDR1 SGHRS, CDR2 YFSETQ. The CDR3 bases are TGCGCCATCCCGGAGCCCACGGGGAATGAGCAGTTCTTC. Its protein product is CAIPEPTGNEQFF.

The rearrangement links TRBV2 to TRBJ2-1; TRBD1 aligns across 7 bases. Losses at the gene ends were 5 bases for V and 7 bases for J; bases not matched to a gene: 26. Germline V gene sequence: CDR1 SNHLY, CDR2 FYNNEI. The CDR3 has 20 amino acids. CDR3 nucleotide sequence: TGTGCCAGCAGTTCTGGACAGGAGATTTATACAATGAGCACGAGGAATGAGCAGTTCTTC. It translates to CASSSGQEIYTMSTRNEQFF.

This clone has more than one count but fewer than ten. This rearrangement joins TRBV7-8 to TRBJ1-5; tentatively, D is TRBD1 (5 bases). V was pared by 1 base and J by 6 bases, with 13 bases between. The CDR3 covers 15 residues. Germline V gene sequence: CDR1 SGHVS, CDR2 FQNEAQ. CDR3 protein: CASSLVVGGAQPQHF. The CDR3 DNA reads TGTGCCAGCAGCTTAGTCGTCGGGGGAGCTCAGCCCCAGCATTTT.

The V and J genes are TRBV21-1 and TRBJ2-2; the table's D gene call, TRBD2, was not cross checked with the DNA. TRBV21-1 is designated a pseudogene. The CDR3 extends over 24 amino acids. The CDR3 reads CASSMGRGSGRLLLFGGNTGELFF. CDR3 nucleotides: TGTGCCAGCAGCATGGGGCGAGGTTCAGGGAGGCTTCTCTTGTTCGGGGGGAACACCGGGGAGCTGTTTTTT.

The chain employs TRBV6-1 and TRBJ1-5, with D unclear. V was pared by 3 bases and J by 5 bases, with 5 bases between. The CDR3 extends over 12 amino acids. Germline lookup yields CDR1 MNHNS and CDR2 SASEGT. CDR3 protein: CASSDADQPQHF. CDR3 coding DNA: TGTGCCAGCAGTGATGCGGATCAGCCCCAGCATTTT.

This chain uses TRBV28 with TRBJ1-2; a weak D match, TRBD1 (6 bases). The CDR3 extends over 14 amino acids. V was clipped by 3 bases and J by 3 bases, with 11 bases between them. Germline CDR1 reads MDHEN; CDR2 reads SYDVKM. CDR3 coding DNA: TGTGCCAGCAGTTTCGCAGGGGTGTACTATGGCTACACCTTC. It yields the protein CASSFAGVYYGYTF.

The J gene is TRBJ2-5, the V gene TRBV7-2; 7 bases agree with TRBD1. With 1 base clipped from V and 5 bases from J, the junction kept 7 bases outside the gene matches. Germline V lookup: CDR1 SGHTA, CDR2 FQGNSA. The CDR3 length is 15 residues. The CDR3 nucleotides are TGTGCCAGCAGCTTAGATCCCTCCAGGGGGGAGACCCAGTACTTC. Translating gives CASSLDPSRGETQYF. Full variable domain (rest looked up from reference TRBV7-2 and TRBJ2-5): GAGVSQSPSNKVTEKGKDVELRCDPISGHTALYWYRQSLGQGLEFLIYFQGNSAPDKSGLPSDRFSAERTGGSVSTLTIQRTQQEDSAVYLCASSLDPSRGETQYFGPGTRLLVL.

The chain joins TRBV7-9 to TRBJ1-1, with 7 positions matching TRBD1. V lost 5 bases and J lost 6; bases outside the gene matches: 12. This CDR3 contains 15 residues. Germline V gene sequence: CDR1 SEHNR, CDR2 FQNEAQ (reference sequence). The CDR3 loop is CASSRDRATVSEAFF. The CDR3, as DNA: TGTGCCAGCAGCCGTGACAGGGCGACAGTCTCTGAAGCTTTCTTT. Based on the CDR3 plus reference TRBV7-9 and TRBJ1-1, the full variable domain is DTGVSQNPRHKITKRGQNVTFRCDPISEHNRLYWYRQTLGQGPEFLTYFQNEAQLEKSRLLSDRFSAERPKGSFSTLEIQRTEQGDSAMYLCASSRDRATVSEAFFGQGTRLTVV.

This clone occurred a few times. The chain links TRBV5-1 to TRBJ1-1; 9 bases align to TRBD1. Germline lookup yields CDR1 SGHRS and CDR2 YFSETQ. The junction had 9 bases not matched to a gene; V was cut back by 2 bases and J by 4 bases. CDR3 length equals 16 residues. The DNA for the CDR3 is TGCGCCAGCAGCTTCGGACAGGGGTGGGGGAGCACTGAAGCTTTCTTT. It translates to CASSFGQGWGSTEAFF.